This T cell receptor (beta chain) came from a study of T cells in localized non-small cell lung cancer. Overall study results and limits: Compared with tumor, uninvolved adjacent lung displayed greater T cell clonality, ranking highest overall. There was an association of higher blood T cell density with longer overall survival. Sequencing covered just one tumor region, so heterogeneity cannot be ruled out. Among the top 100 tumor clones, a median approximately 62 appeared in adjacent lung.

TCRdb keeps only in-frame clones here, not all; method: immunoSEQ multiplex PCR. This repertoire shows just under 80,000 clones, over 75% found once; its top ten account for 8.5% to 10%. Turning to this clone: The antigen is not known.

The CDR3 consists of 13 residues. Deletions cut 6 bases from V and 8 bases from J, with 13 bases between. The germline V gene encodes CDR1 MRHNA and CDR2 SNTAGT. The sequence was collected from a female donor aged 60 or older with stage I lung adenocarcinoma. Specimen: peripheral blood, collected before any cancer treatment. The chain links TRBV6-4 to TRBJ2-2; D call uncertain. This CDR3 reads CASSQTRTGELFF. Written as DNA, the CDR3 is TGTGCCAGCAGCCAAACTCGGACGGGGGAGCTGTTTTTT.